The clone carrying this T cell receptor (beta chain) appeared a single time. This specimen comes from a study of preoperative IRX-2 immunotherapy in early breast cancer. The treatment denotes: preoperative locoregional IRX-2 cytokine immunotherapy. Samples came from a phase Ib trial of preoperative locoregional IRX-2 cytokine immunotherapy. The CDR3 length is 13 residues. With 1 base clipped from V and 12 bases from J, the junction kept 11 bases outside the gene matches. Germline CDR1 SQVTM, CDR2 ANQGSEA. The assay was immunoSEQ multiplex PCR, and TCRdb's table has in-frame clones only and misses some. The table has some 99,000 clones, roughly 89% seen once; the top ten hold about 2.1%.

This TCR was recovered from a human donor with breast cancer. Sample: tumor tissue, taken after IRX-2 immunotherapy. The V gene is TRBV29-1, the J gene TRBJ1-1; 7 positions agree with TRBD1. The CDR3 sequence is CSVEGQGFSGPFF. Here the CDR3 DNA reads TGCAGCGTTGAAGGACAGGGTTTCTCCGGTCCTTTCTTT.